This T cell receptor beta chain emerged from a study of spatial heterogeneity in lung cancer. This clonotype was recorded at least ten times. TCRdb recomputed calls from the 5' RACE reads with MiXCR, one row per CDR3 protein. In the table there are roughly 15,000 distinct CDR3 sequences, roughly 7.7% of which are singletons. Sample time point: sample taken at primary tumor resection. Sequencing was performed on whole RNA extracted from tumor and nontumor lung tissue, or from frozen PBMC, and the material was left unsorted. V shed 1 base and J 4 bases; nucleotides not matched to a gene: 0. This CDR3 is 14 amino acids long. Looked up from germline, CDR1 is SGHRS and CDR2 is YFSETQ.

This rearrangement joins TRBV5-1 to TRBJ2-3; 10 bases align to TRBD2. The source material was PBMCs, sampled at surgery. This clonotype was sampled from a female donor with early-stage non-small cell lung cancer. DNA for the CDR3: TGCGCCAGCAGCTTGAGCGGGGGGGCAGATACGCAGTATTTT. Translated, it gives CASSLSGGADTQYF.